The clone carrying this T cell receptor beta chain has only a few counts. The sample comes from a study of beta chain features in type 1 diabetes. With V trimmed by 0 bases and J by 3 bases, 7 bases remained unmatched. The length of the CDR3 is 17 residues. cDNA synthesis used the whole RNA isolate, giving expressed TCRB sequences. TCRdb's table, derived via immunoSEQ multiplex PCR, lists solely in-frame clones and lacks some. The sample has about 180,000 clones, approximately 13% seen once; the top ten hold approximately 0.62%. The V and J genes are TRBV23-1 and TRBJ1-5; 8 bases agree with TRBD1. TRBV23-1 has ORF status, its function being uncertain. The receptor was derived from a woman in her late teens or twenties in good health. Sample: central memory CD4+ T cells from blood. The CDR3 region is CASSQSDRAYVNQPQHF. The CDR3 DNA is TGCGCCAGCAGTCAATCGGACAGGGCCTACGTCAATCAGCCCCAGCATTTT.